The text below deals with one T cell receptor beta chain. Its antigen is unknown. Base qualities are not provided; no much larger clone lies one nucleotide away. The sample comes from a study of PD-L1 blockade in urothelial cancer (dated 2017 in TCRdb). As for the study more broadly: Therapy was started at some point between 2013 and 2015 for all patients, and atezolizumab 1,200 mg was administered intravenously every 3 weeks. About nine tenths of the roughly 29 patients were identified as males with urothelial cancer of bladder origin, and a prior smoking history was reported by 18 of 29 patients. An ECOG performance status of 0 or 1 was recorded for the patients, and 0 to 3 prior chemotherapy regimens had been received by the patients. Blood samples were analyzed 3 weeks after the start of treatment (second dose) and 6 weeks after the start of treatment. Blood samples yielded a median of about 150,000 T cells and around 80,000 unique TCRs, with median clonality 0.080. The study was an exploratory multi-omic analysis of somatic, immune and clinical correlates of response to PD-L1 blockade with atezolizumab in urothelial cancer. Pretreatment tumor samples, along with matched peripheral blood serially collected before and after atezolizumab treatment, were subjected to TCR sequencing. Progression-free survival longer than 6 months counted as durable clinical benefit, and TCR features were additionally tested against both progression-free and overall survival. In the same patients, pretreatment tumors underwent whole exome sequencing and RNA sequencing in addition to TCR sequencing. Roughly 10 patients achieved durable clinical benefit and approximately 20 did not. Just over 28 patients had pretreatment blood TCR-seq, about 24 had at least one posttreatment blood collection, and about 24 had tumor TCR-seq. The paper as a whole reports these results and caveats: Among patients with durable benefit, tumor-associated TCR clones showed greater expansion in peripheral blood 3 weeks after treatment started (n ≈ 23, p = 0.022). Because the sample size was small (n of about 30) and many exploratory analyses were performed, the results are intended to be hypothesis-generating. A pretreatment peripheral blood TCR clonality below the median was linked to improved progression-free and overall survival.

Each PCR received spiked-in synthetic TCR analog templates so that absolute template abundance could be estimated from read counts. TCRbeta CDR3 regions were amplified from genomic DNA with bias-controlled V and J gene primers using the immunoSEQ assay. Sequencing of rearranged TCRbeta segments was performed at approximately 20X coverage. Processing in the source paper ran as follows. Sequencing errors were corrected by clustering, and CDR3s were annotated against IMGT so that V, D and J genes could be assigned. Downstream analyses used only productive TCRbeta rearrangements and left out out-of-frame or stop-codon sequences. Clonality was computed as one minus Shannon entropy normalized by the log of the number of unique productive sequences. Fisher's exact test with Benjamini-Hochberg correction, using a cutoff of adjusted p below 0.01, was how clones that differed between time points or between blood and tumor were identified. TCRdb carries this immuneACCESS record with in-frame sequences only. Its versions omit some clonotypes, under half of them owing to an unresolved V gene in the studies checked, with the rest unexplained. V and J calls plus clone size are reproduced from that table; the DNA served to infer D and trimming. Within this sample are 120,000 or so clones, with roughly 86% of them counted one time only. The biggest ten clones account for roughly 2.6% of the sample.

Cut back by 2 bases and 7 bases, the V and J ends lie 14 bases apart. For CDR1 and CDR2, the germline V gene lists SGHAT and FQNNGV. The CDR3, cysteine through phenylalanine, is 14 amino acids long. The kept DNA is CDR3 alone, 42 bases in frame from the first base. In light of the paper, this sample's time point label describes: peripheral blood 6 weeks after treatment start. A total of 29 patients with locally advanced or metastatic urothelial carcinoma, treated at Memorial Sloan Kettering on a trial protocol, made up the cohort. Peripheral blood mononuclear cells were collected pretreatment and during treatment, at between 1 and 8 total time points per patient. The Qiagen DNeasy Blood extraction kit was used to purify genomic DNA from total PBMCs and tumor samples. PBMCs were collected pretreatment and during treatment, and were isolated and stored as previously described.

The rearrangement combines TRBV11-2 with TRBJ1-2, and TRBD1 may be the D gene, going by 6 matching bases. The receptor's source is a man in his fifties or sixties with urothelial cancer. Sample: PBMCs, taken around atezolizumab (anti-PD-L1) treatment. The sequenced DNA is TGTGCCAGCAGCTTATCAATGGGGGGGCCTGGCTACACCTTC. This is translated as CASSLSMGGPGYTF.